What follows are 32 T cell receptor beta chains derived from one specimen sequenced in a study of T cells in Graves' hyperthyroidism and ophthalmopathy. The CDR3 regions of TCR beta were amplified from RNA transcripts. The HTBI primer set was used in a first-round RT-PCR of the TCR CDR3. MiXCR, applied by TCRdb to the multiplex PCR reads, yields one record per CDR3 protein. Among about 720,000 distinct CDR3 sequences listed, about a sixth were seen once. The sample consisted of blood. These receptors all come from a man aged 18-30 years with Graves' hyperthyroidism.

The chain couples TRBV6-5 to TRBJ2-5; TRBD1 might be the D (6 bases). CDR3 length: 15 residues. The germline V gene encodes CDR1 MNHEY and CDR2 SVGAGI. V lost 4 bases and J 4 bases, leaving 16 bases between the germline ends. The CDR3 DNA follows: TGTGCCAGCAGTTCCAGGGGTTTGGTGGGAGAGACCCAGTACTTC. Amino acids: CASSSRGLVGETQYF.

The CDR3 loop reads CASRREGGVGEQYF. The DNA of the CDR3 is TGTGCCAGCAGAAGGGAAGGGGGAGTTGGTGAGCAGTACTTC. The V gene is TRBV12-3 or TRBV12-4, the J gene TRBJ2-7, with D perhaps matching TRBD1 (6 bases). Trimming shortened V by 6 bases and J by 7 bases, and 19 bases separated the two germline ends. The CDR3 runs 14 residues.

This clonotype was counted at least ten times. The chain links TRBV28 to TRBJ1-2; D is undetermined. CDR1 is MDHEN, CDR2 SYDVKM, per germline. CDR3 size: 12 residues. Trimming left V 5 bases short and J 5 bases short, with 9 bases between. The CDR3 protein is CASSVILYGYTF. In DNA form, the CDR3 reads TGTGCCAGCAGTGTAATCCTATATGGCTACACCTTC.

This clonotype was seen at least ten times. The chain recombines TRBV7-9 with TRBJ2-1; TRBD2 matches 8 bases. V was pared by 3 bases and J by 2 bases, with 6 bases of the junction left unmatched. CDR3 length: 16 residues. From germline, CDR1 is SEHNR and CDR2 FQNEAQ (reference sequence). CDR3 loop: CASSFSSGLAYNEQFF. The CDR3 bases are TGTGCCAGCAGCTTCTCCTCGGGACTAGCCTACAATGAGCAGTTCTTC.

This clonotype was recorded at least ten times. V is TRBV29-1 and J is TRBJ2-4, with D unresolved. Trimming removed 4 bases at V and 7 bases at J, with 8 bases between. CDR1 is SQVTM, CDR2 ANQGSEA, per germline. The CDR3 is 11 amino acids. CDR3 nucleotide sequence: TGCAGCGTTGGGATAAGGAACATTCAGTACTTC. Its translation is CSVGIRNIQYF.

Ten or more counts support this clonotype. The chain combines TRBV28 with TRBJ2-5; TRBD2 matches 7 bases. This CDR3 spans 15 amino acids. Germline CDR1 is MDHEN and CDR2 is SYDVKM. J gave up 3 bases and V 6 bases, and 10 bases lay outside the gene matches. CDR3 sequence: CASRGWAGVEETQYF. CDR3 coding DNA: TGTGCCAGCAGGGGGTGGGCGGGAGTCGAAGAGACCCAGTACTTC.

In its sample, this clonotype was seen many times. The gene calls are TRBV6-1 and TRBJ2-7; the D is unclear. The CDR3 runs 17 residues. V lost 0 bases to trimming and J lost 5 bases, with 20 bases between them. Germline values: CDR1 MNHNS, CDR2 SASEGT. Here the CDR3 reads CASSEAVRLTSWDEQYF. CDR3 DNA sequence: TGTGCCAGCAGTGAAGCCGTAAGACTGACCTCCTGGGACGAGCAGTACTTC.

This clonotype was seen many times. This sequence joins TRBV2 and TRBJ1-5; D remains ambiguous. Trimming left V 6 bases short and J 2 bases short, with 11 bases between. The CDR3 loop spans 14 amino acids. Per the germline V gene, CDR1 is SNHLY and CDR2 is FYNNEI. As DNA, the CDR3 is TGTGCCAGCAGGCGCCGTCTGCGCAATCAGCCCCAGCATTTT. Amino acids: CASRRRLRNQPQHF.

This clonotype was seen a few times. The chain has TRBV6-1 and TRBJ1-4, with TRBD1 identical over 8 bases. Germline V gives CDR1 MNHNS, CDR2 SASEGT. V gave up 8 bases and J gave up 8 bases; unmatched junction bases: 10. The CDR3 consists of 14 residues. The CDR3: CASGGQGAWEKLFF. The CDR3 DNA reads TGTGCCAGCGGAGGTCAGGGGGCTTGGGAAAAACTGTTTTTT.

The chain carries TRBV11-3 and TRBJ2-7; the D is unclear. With 11 bases removed from V and 2 bases from J, the gap between germline ends came to 13 bases. Germline lookup yields CDR1 SGHNT and CDR2 YENEEA. CDR3 length: 12 amino acids. The CDR3 bases are TGTGCCGCCTCGGTGTCGACCTACGAGCAGTACTTC. This gives the protein CAASVSTYEQYF. The full variable domain, rest sourced from reference TRBV11-3 and TRBJ2-7, is EAGVVQSPRYKIIEKKQPVAFWCNPISGHNTLYWYLQNLGQGPELLIRYENEEAVDDSQLPKDRFSAERLKGVDSTLKIQPAELGDSAVYLCAASVSTYEQYFGPGTRLTVT.

There are a few counts of this clonotype. This chain links TRBV28 with TRBJ2-7; 7 positions match TRBD1. Trimming cost V 7 bases and J 2 bases; bases outside gene matches: 14. Germline V gene lookup returns CDR1 MDHEN and CDR2 SYDVKM. CDR3 length: 16 amino acids. In DNA form, the CDR3 reads TGTGCCAGCACTTCCGACCAGGGGGAACCCCCCTACGAGCAGTACTTC. Protein: CASTSDQGEPPYEQYF.

A remark on this clonotype: No conserved phenylalanine or tryptophan ends this CDR3, so it is likely a read error. The chain couples TRBV28 to TRBJ1-2; possibly TRBD1 for D (5 bases). Germline V gene sequence: CDR1 MDHEN, CDR2 SYDVKM. The CDR3 sequence is 14 residues long. V dropped 6 bases and J dropped 4 bases, with 15 bases sitting between them. The CDR3 DNA reads as TGTGCCAGCAGACTGACTTCAGGGAGCTATGGCTACACCCTC. Translating it yields CASRLTSGSYGYTL.

The V call is TRBV7-8, the J call TRBJ2-6; D unresolved. CDR3 length: 12 amino acids. Looked up from germline, CDR1 is SGHVS and CDR2 is FQNEAQ. Trimming removed 3 bases at V and 6 bases at J, with 3 bases between. DNA for the CDR3: TGTGCCAGCAGCTTCCAGGCCAACGTCCTGACTTTC. Translating it yields CASSFQANVLTF.

This chain connects TRBV28 to TRBJ1-5, with a possible D match to TRBD1 (5 bases). V lost 5 bases and J lost 1, with 9 bases in between. The germline gives CDR1 MDHEN, CDR2 SYDVKM. The CDR3 length is 14 residues. CDR3 in DNA: TGTGCCAGCAGTCACCGGGACAGCAATCAGCCCCAGCATTTT. Its translation is CASSHRDSNQPQHF. The full variable domain, its missing parts supplied by reference TRBV28 and TRBJ1-5, is DVKVTQSSRYLVKRTGEKVFLECVQDMDHENMFWYRQDPGLGLRLIYFSYDVKMKEKGDIPEGYSVSREKKERFSLILESASTNQTSMYLCASSHRDSNQPQHFGDGTRLSIL.

At least ten counts were recorded for this clonotype. The chain links TRBV12-3 or TRBV12-4 to TRBJ1-2, with D uncertain. The CDR3 covers 15 residues. The ends were cut back, 0 bases at V and 3 bases at J, with 11 bases in the middle. Written as DNA, the CDR3 is TGTGCCAGCAGTTTAGCAATCCAAAGCTACTATGGCTACACCTTC. It yields the protein CASSLAIQSYYGYTF.

This clonotype was counted at least ten times. The chain combines TRBV2 with TRBJ2-3; TRBD1 is a possible D gene (5 bases). V lost 5 bases to trimming and J lost 4 bases, with 10 bases between them. The V gene's germline CDR1 is SNHLY and CDR2 FYNNEI. This CDR3 region has 13 residues. The DNA for the CDR3 is TGTGCCAGCAGTTCCCAGGGTTCAGATACGCAGTATTTT. Protein product: CASSSQGSDTQYF.

This clonotype was observed at least ten times. The chain has TRBV7-2 and TRBJ2-1; no clear D. The germline V and J ends were trimmed by 3 bases and 5 bases, with 8 bases remaining between them. The CDR3 spans 13 residues. CDR1 is SGHTA, CDR2 FQGNSA, per germline. The CDR3 region is CASSFTGNNEQFF. CDR3 sequence (DNA): TGTGCCAGCAGCTTTACCGGAAACAATGAGCAGTTCTTC.

The rearrangement links TRBV3-1 to TRBJ2-7; 7 bases fit TRBD1. With V trimmed by 3 bases and J by 7 bases, 9 bases remained unmatched. This CDR3 comprises 14 residues. Germline lookup yields CDR1 LGHDT and CDR2 YNNKEL (reference sequence). CDR3 in amino acids: CASSHRGSSSEQYF. CDR3 sequence (DNA): TGTGCCAGCAGCCACAGGGGGAGCTCTAGTGAGCAGTACTTC.

This clonotype occurred a few times. The final CDR3 position lacks the conserved phenylalanine or tryptophan, pointing to a likely read error. The rearrangement uses TRBV20-1 and TRBJ2-7, with no clear D. The CDR3 loop spans 14 amino acids. Germline CDR1 and CDR2: DFQATT and SNEGSKA (reference sequence). The germline V and J ends were trimmed by 8 bases and 0 bases, with 17 bases remaining between them. The CDR3 here is CSTTRIENSYEQYL. For the CDR3, the DNA is TGCAGTACCACCAGGATTGAGAACTCCTACGAGCAGTACCTC.

About this clonotype: Its ends do not fully match the called genes, so a read error is possible. The chain uses TRBV12-3 or TRBV12-4 and TRBJ2-3; 9 bases agree with TRBD1. The CDR3 runs 14 residues. In DNA form, the CDR3 reads TGTGCCACCAGTGAACAGGGGGCTATAGATACGCAGTATTTT. Translating it yields CATSEQGAIDTQYF.

The sample holds many counts of this clonotype. The chain uses TRBV7-2 and TRBJ2-5, with unresolved D. Trimming took 2 bases from V and 5 from J, leaving 9 bases between them. The CDR3 spans 13 residues. CDR1 and CDR2 (germline): SGHTA, FQGNSA. The CDR3 reads CASSLMKEETQYF. For the CDR3, the DNA is TGTGCCAGCAGCTTAATGAAGGAGGAGACCCAGTACTTC.

J is TRBJ2-2 and V is TRBV6-1; D is perhaps TRBD2 (6 bases). CDR3 length: 14 amino acids. Germline V gene data show CDR1 as MNHNS and CDR2 as SASEGT. V gave up 3 bases and J gave up 5 bases, with 10 bases separating them. The CDR3 loop is CASSDQEGTGELFF. DNA for the CDR3: TGTGCCAGCAGTGACCAGGAGGGAACCGGGGAGCTGTTTTTT.

The chain uses TRBV20-1 and TRBJ1-5; no clear D. The V gene lost 6 bases and the J gene lost 5 bases, with 14 bases spanning the gap. This CDR3 comprises 13 residues. Germline CDR1 reads DFQATT; CDR2 reads SNEGSKA (reference sequence). CDR3 sequence reads: CSAAPGPYQPQHF. For the CDR3, the DNA is TGCAGTGCAGCCCCCGGCCCCTATCAGCCCCAGCATTTT.

This clonotype was seen a few times. The gene calls are TRBV29-1 and TRBJ1-4; D is uncertain. The CDR3 consists of 14 residues. The V and J ends lost 6 bases and 7 bases respectively, with 18 bases between them. Germline lookup yields CDR1 SQVTM and CDR2 ANQGSEA. The CDR3, as DNA: TGCAGCGTGCCCTTAGGAGGGCCCCCTGAAAAACTGTTTTTT. This gives the protein CSVPLGGPPEKLFF.

This clonotype appeared many times. The chain has TRBV7-8 and TRBJ2-7; D remains unclear. The V end was cut by 0 bases, the J end by 3 bases, with 12 bases between. The CDR3 loop spans 15 amino acids. From germline, CDR1 is SGHVS and CDR2 FQNEAQ. The CDR3: CASSLARIPNYEQYF. CDR3 coding DNA: TGTGCCAGCAGCTTAGCGCGCATTCCCAACTACGAGCAGTACTTC.

This clonotype occurred a few times. The genes are TRBV7-6 and TRBJ1-1; D is undetermined. This CDR3 is built from 14 residues. V lost 10 bases and J lost 4, with 19 bases in between. CDR1 and CDR2 (germline): SGHVS, FNYEAQ. This CDR3 reads CAITTRRTFTEAFF. The CDR3 nucleotides read TGTGCCATCACCACGCGGAGGACGTTCACTGAAGCTTTCTTT.

The V and J genes are TRBV6-2 or TRBV6-3 and TRBJ2-7; 10 bases line up with TRBD2. The trim removed 5 bases at V and 3 bases at J, leaving 7 bases unmatched. CDR3 length equals 15 residues. Germline CDR1 MNHEY, CDR2 SVGEGT. Here the CDR3 reads CASSGSGRPRYEQYF. CDR3 bases: TGTGCCAGCAGTGGTAGCGGGAGGCCCCGCTACGAGCAGTACTTC.

The J gene is TRBJ1-4, the V gene TRBV7-3; 8 bases are a match to TRBD1. This CDR3 has 14 amino acids. The germline V gene encodes CDR1 SGHTA and CDR2 FQGTGA. V shed 5 bases and J 8 bases; nucleotides not matched to a gene: 7. CDR3: CASSPGQGWEKLFF. The CDR3 coding sequence is TGTGCCAGCAGCCCAGGACAGGGTTGGGAAAAACTGTTTTTT.

This clonotype was recorded at least ten times. The chain employs TRBV7-9 and TRBJ2-3; D might be TRBD2 (5 bases). CDR1 SEHNR and CDR2 FQNEAQ come from the germline V gene (reference sequence). Trimming removed 5 bases from V and 12 bases from J, with 15 bases in between. This CDR3 comprises 12 residues. The chain's CDR3 is CASSVLEGTQYF. CDR3 DNA: TGTGCCAGCAGCGTCCTCGAGGGTACACAGTATTTT.

This clonotype was seen a handful of times. The chain couples TRBV20-1 to TRBJ2-7; 9 bases are a match to TRBD1. Trimming at V came to 2 bases and at J to 5 bases, leaving 13 bases not matched to a gene. From germline, CDR1 is DFQATT and CDR2 SNEGSKA (reference sequence). This CDR3 spans 16 amino acids. This CDR3 reads CSARKPTGTGYDEQYF. Written as DNA, the CDR3 is TGCAGTGCTAGAAAGCCTACCGGGACAGGGTACGACGAGCAGTACTTC.

The sample holds many counts of this clonotype. The chain is built from TRBV7-2 and TRBJ2-7; D is unclear. CDR3 size: 15 residues. The germline gives CDR1 SGHTA, CDR2 FQGNSA. The V gene lost 5 bases and the J gene lost 0 bases, with 14 bases spanning the gap. In nucleotides, the CDR3 is TGTGCCAGCAGCCGCCAACCGGGCCCCTCCTACGAGCAGTACTTC. Amino acids: CASSRQPGPSYEQYF.

The V gene is TRBV4-1, the J gene TRBJ1-2; D gene ambiguous. V shed 4 bases and J shed 1 base, with 25 bases lying between them. Germline CDR1 MGHRA, CDR2 YSYEKL. CDR3 size: 19 residues. The CDR3 bases are TGCGCCAGCAGCCCTCAATCTTACGGCAGCGAGAATTATAACTATGGCTACACCTTC. Protein product: CASSPQSYGSENYNYGYTF.